The sequence of this TCR beta chain was determined in a study of molecular identifiers for immune sequencing clone quantification. Overall study: Naive CD8 RNA (20,000 or 100,000 cells) was divided into five aliquots, with four sequenced.

Study-wide points: Effector cells kept over 99% of their molecules in clones above 20 RNA copies, while naive cells kept under 1% there. Underestimation of highly expanded clone sizes could arise where identical TCR molecules share a barcode.

With 0 bases removed from V and 8 bases from J, the gap between germline ends came to 12 bases. Germline values: CDR1 SGHTS, CDR2 YDEGEE. The CDR3 has 13 residues. Points on this clonotype: Its cognate antigen is unknown. This sequence may be a read error, since a much larger clone differs from it by one base.

Preparation of the bulk TCR libraries relied on previously described methods and listed TCR primers. TCRdb reanalysed the PCR reads using MiXCR and keeps one entry per CDR3 protein. The sample contains just under 650,000 distinct CDR3 sequences, about 20% of which appear only once. Sequencing used naive CD8+ T cells from blood, with Jurkat cell RNA spiked in. Subset defined: FACS-sorted CD8+CD4-CCR7+CD45RA+ naive T cells. The chain recombines TRBV5-8 with TRBJ2-7; D is possibly TRBD1 (6 bases). The sequence was collected from a human donor in good health. Some libraries in this study had Jurkat cell RNA spiked in. CDR3 sequence reads: CASSLGRDNKQYF. DNA of the CDR3: TGTGCCAGCAGCTTGGGCAGGGACAACAAGCAGTACTTC. The variable domain in full, completed from reference TRBV5-8 and TRBJ2-7, reads EAGVTQSPTHLIKTRGQQATLRCSPISGHTSVYWYQQALGLGLQFLLWYDEGEERNRGNFPPRFSGRQFPNYSSELNVNALELEDSALYLCASSLGRDNKQYFGPGTRLTVT.